The T cell receptor beta chain under discussion was sequenced for a study of control samples from healthy donors and cancer patients. Data came from immunoSEQ multiplex PCR; TCRdb stores just in-frame clones and leaves some out. The sample lists 65,000 to 90,000 clones; roughly 90% were seen once. V was shortened by 5 bases and J by 0 bases, with 10 bases between the two germline ends. This CDR3 is built from 14 residues. Looked up from germline, CDR1 is SNHLY and CDR2 is FYNNEI. The sequenced sample was PBMCs. The clonotype was recovered from a woman aged 45-60 years with colorectal cancer. The genes are TRBV2 and TRBJ1-1; no clear D gene. As DNA, the CDR3 is TGTGCCAGCAGTCTACAGAGGATGAACACTGAAGCTTTCTTT. Protein sequence: CASSLQRMNTEAFF.